Listed below are T cell receptor beta chains from one sample, sequenced in a study of regulatory T cells in long-lasting Graves disease. TCRdb called the multiplex PCR reads again in MiXCR, with one record for every CDR3 protein. The sample has 400,000 to 600,000 distinct CDR3 sequences, under 25% seen once. The sample was peripheral blood mononuclear cells (PBMCs), taken when the disease was refractory, from a patient treated with antithyroid drugs. These receptors were collected from a female donor with Graves disease. The CDR3 runs from the conserved cysteine through the conserved F or W. The D gene is left open where the match is weak. A clone size is listed for some rows: how often the clone was seen (once, few, many), or a class if it is expanded.

V gene	CDR3 length	clone size	D gene	J gene	CDR3 DNA	CDR3 protein
TRBV7-9	16	-	TRBD2	TRBJ2-7	TGTGCCAGCAGCCGCTTGGGTAGCGGGAAATCCTACGAGCAGCACTTC	CASSRLGSGKSYEQHF
TRBV19	15	-	-	TRBJ1-5	TGTGCCAGCCTACCGACACAGGGAATTGCTCAGCCCCAGCATTTT	CASLPTQGIAQPQHF
TRBV28	16	many	TRBD2	TRBJ2-7	TGTGCCAGCAGTTTTCTCGGGTCTAGCGGTCTCTACGAGCAGTACTTC	CASSFLGSSGLYEQYF
TRBV5-6	12	few	-	TRBJ1-6	TGTGCCAGCAGCTCCCCCCAGTCACCCCTCCACTTT	CASSSPQSPLHF
TRBV29-1	11	-	-	TRBJ1-1	TGCAGCGTTGGTGTCACCACTGAAGCTTTCTTT	CSVGVTTEAFF
TRBV7-2	16	-	-	TRBJ2-3	TGTGCCAGCAGCTTAGCTGCGGGGCCGAGCACAGATACGCAGTATTTT	CASSLAAGPSTDTQYF
TRBV28	15	few	-	TRBJ1-1	TGTGCCAGCAGTTTATTCGGGAGCCTGAACACTGAAGCTTTCTTT	CASSLFGSLNTEAFF
TRBV11-3	16	-	TRBD1	TRBJ1-3	TGTGCCAGCAGCCCGCGCCGGACAGGGGAAGAAAACACCATATATTTT	CASSPRRTGEENTIYF
TRBV2	11	many	-	TRBJ1-2	TGTGCCAGCAGTTCCTCCGGGCGCTACACCTTC	CASSSSGRYTF
TRBV6-1	10	many	-	TRBJ2-7	TGTGCCAGCAGTGAATTCGAGCAGTACTTC	CASSEFEQYF
TRBV20-1	13	-	-	TRBJ2-7	TGCAGTGCCACCCCCTTTGGCCGCTACGAGCAGTACTTC	CSATPFGRYEQYF
TRBV28	17	few	-	TRBJ1-3	TGTGCCAGCAGTTTAATAGACAGGTTGAGCTCTGGAAACACCATATATTTT	CASSLIDRLSSGNTIYF
TRBV11-2	14	many	TRBD1	TRBJ2-7	TGTGCCAGCAGCCCCCGGACAGGGAACTACGAGCAGTACTTC	CASSPRTGNYEQYF
TRBV20-1	16	many	-	TRBJ2-2	TGCAGTGCTAGAGATCACGGGTTGGGGGACACCGGGGAGCTGTTTTTT	CSARDHGLGDTGELFF
TRBV30	14	-	-	TRBJ1-4	TGTGCCTTCTCCCCGGGACATTCTAATGAAAAACTGTTTTTT	CAFSPGHSNEKLFF
TRBV5-4	13	many	-	TRBJ2-2	TGTGCCAGCAGCTTGTATCAGCCCGGGGAGCTGTTTTTT	CASSLYQPGELFF
TRBV30	13	many	-	TRBJ1-2	TGTGCCTGGAGTGGGGGGACTGAGGATGGCTACACCTTC	CAWSGGTEDGYTF
TRBV12-3/TRBV12-4	15	many	-	TRBJ1-4	TGTGCCAGCAGTCCGCGTGCAGCCCATTACCAAAAACTGTTTTTT	CASSPRAAHYQKLFF
TRBV2	14	many	TRBD2	TRBJ2-5	TGTGCCAGCAGGAAGACTAGCTCTGGAGAGACCCAGTACTTC	CASRKTSSGETQYF
TRBV6-2/TRBV6-3	15	many	-	TRBJ2-2	TGTGCCAGCGCAACGATCGGGGCCGTCACCGGGGAGCTGTTTTTT	CASATIGAVTGELFF
TRBV27	15	-	-	TRBJ2-3	TGTGCCAGCAGTTTACTTGTGACCAGCACAGATACGCAGTATTTT	CASSLLVTSTDTQYF
TRBV2	14	-	-	TRBJ2-5	TGTGCCAGCAGTGAAGCGGGCTGGGCGGAGACCCAGTACTTC	CASSEAGWAETQYF
TRBV3-1	15	many	TRBD1	TRBJ2-5	TGTGCCAGCGCGGAAGGGGGCCTCGGCCAAGAGACCCAGTACTTC	CASAEGGLGQETQYF
TRBV7-9	19	-	TRBD2	TRBJ2-7	TGTGCCAGCAGCTTAAGGTTCCGGGGGCCTAGCGGGAGTTGGTACGAGCAGTACTTC	CASSLRFRGPSGSWYEQYF
TRBV11-2	19	few	TRBD2	TRBJ2-1	TGTGCCAGCAGCCCTGCCGGACTAGCGGGAGGGCCTCCCTACAATGAGCAGTTCTTC	CASSPAGLAGGPPYNEQFF
TRBV20-1	16	-	TRBD1	TRBJ2-7	TGCGGTGCTAGAGTTAATAGTAGGGGGCTTTCCTACGAGCAGTACTTC	CGARVNSRGLSYEQYF
TRBV4-1	15	few	TRBD1	TRBJ1-4	TGCGCCAGCAGCCCCGGGACAGCAACTAATGAAAAACTGTTTTTT	CASSPGTATNEKLFF
TRBV29-1	15	-	TRBD2	TRBJ2-7	TGCAGCGTTGGCACTAGCGGGAGGGCGGGGCACGAGCAGTACTTC	CSVGTSGRAGHEQYF
TRBV24-1	13	many	-	TRBJ1-1	TGTGCCACCAGTGACTCGACCCTGCCTGAAGCTTTCTTT	CATSDSTLPEAFF
TRBV6-1	15	-	-	TRBJ1-5	TGTGCCAGCACCTGGGCAGGGGACCTCAATCAGCCCCAGCATTTT	CASTWAGDLNQPQHF
TRBV19	15	-	TRBD2	TRBJ2-1	TGTGCCAGTACTAGGGGTAGCGGGGCCTACAATGAGCAGTTCTTC	CASTRGSGAYNEQFF
TRBV25-1	17	-	-	TRBJ2-3	TGTGCCAGCAGTGGCGCCGCGGGGGCGTTCTACACAGATACGCAGTATTTT	CASSGAAGAFYTDTQYF
TRBV11-2	15	many	-	TRBJ2-5	TGTGCCAGCAGCAATTTTCCCACGCGGGAAGAGACCCAGTACTTC	CASSNFPTREETQYF
TRBV12-3/TRBV12-4	14	-	TRBD1	TRBJ1-2	TGTGCCAGCAGTTTACCCCACAGGGGCTATGGCTACACCTTC	CASSLPHRGYGYTF
TRBV7-3	13	few	-	TRBJ1-2	TGTGCCAGCAGCTTAGGGGCCACAAATGGCTACACCTTC	CASSLGATNGYTF
TRBV4-1	14	-	-	TRBJ2-7	TGTGCCAGCTCACCACCGAGGGGCTCCTACGAGCAGTACTTC	CASSPPRGSYEQYF
TRBV10-3	15	many	TRBD1	TRBJ2-5	TGTGCCATCAGTGACCCGGACAGGGCAAAAGAGACCCAGTACTTC	CAISDPDRAKETQYF
TRBV24-1	14	many	TRBD1	TRBJ1-5	TGTGCCACCAGTGAGGACAGGCTGAATCAGCCCCAGCATTTT	CATSEDRLNQPQHF
TRBV28	16	many	TRBD2	TRBJ2-7	TGTGCCAGCAATGGACTAGCGGGAGGGAAATCCTACGAGCAGTACTTC	CASNGLAGGKSYEQYF
TRBV19	13	-	TRBD1	TRBJ1-1	TGTGCCAGTAGTCCTCAGACAGGGACTGAAGCTTTCTTT	CASSPQTGTEAFF
TRBV5-6	14	-	TRBD1	TRBJ2-7	TGTGCCAGCAGCCCGGGGACAGGGCAAGACGAGCAGTACTTC	CASSPGTGQDEQYF
TRBV9	15	many	-	TRBJ2-7	TGTGCCAGCAGCGTAGGCCTAGCGCAGTCCTACGAGCAGTACTTC	CASSVGLAQSYEQYF
TRBV12-3/TRBV12-4	14	many	TRBD2	TRBJ2-7	TGTGCCAGCAGCCTAGGGACTAGGGTTCACGAGCAGTACTTC	CASSLGTRVHEQYF
TRBV3-1	15	few	TRBD2	TRBJ2-7	TGTGCCAGCAGCCAAGGTAGCGGGGGATCCTACGAGCAGTACTTC	CASSQGSGGSYEQYF
TRBV3-1	12	many	-	TRBJ1-2	TGTGCCAGCAGCCAACTCGCATATGGCTACACCTTC	CASSQLAYGYTF
TRBV20-1	13	-	TRBD2	TRBJ2-5	TGCAGTGCTAGGCCTAGCGGCTCGGAGACCCAGTACTTC	CSARPSGSETQYF
TRBV6-1	16	few	-	TRBJ1-5	TGTGCCAGCAGTGAACACCCCGCAGGGGAGAATCAGCCCCAGCATTTT	CASSEHPAGENQPQHF
TRBV29-1	13	-	-	TRBJ2-7	TGCAGCGTTTATAGGGGGGGATCGGGGGAGCAGTACTTC	CSVYRGGSGEQYF
TRBV7-6	15	few	-	TRBJ2-7	TGTGCCAGCAGCCTCGGGGACGGGGTGCCCTACGAGCAGTACTTC	CASSLGDGVPYEQYF